The clone carrying this TCR beta chain has a count of ten or more. Antigen unknown. This sample stems from a study of CD8 T cells in ankylosing spondylitis. A single record per CDR3 protein comes from TCRdb applying MiXCR to the 5' RACE reads. The data contain roughly 180,000 distinct CDR3 sequences, approximately 10% of them singletons. Study-wide points: What appeared characteristic of ankylosing spondylitis blood was a TCR beta motif of eight highly homologous variants.

This receptor was obtained from a male donor with ankylosing spondylitis or in good health (not recorded which). The sample consisted of blood, either unsorted or a sorted T cell fraction (not recorded which).

This CDR3 is CASSLEGDATNEKLFF. For the CDR3, the DNA is TGTGCCAGCAGCTTAGAGGGGGACGCAACTAATGAAAAACTGTTTTTT. This sequence joins TRBV5-5 and TRBJ1-4; possibly TRBD1 for D (6 bases). This CDR3 spans 16 amino acids. In germline, CDR1 is SGHKS, CDR2 YYEKEE (reference sequence). V was trimmed by 2 bases and J by 0 bases, leaving 11 bases between them. The full variable domain, with the rest looked up from reference TRBV5-5 and TRBJ1-4, is DAGVTQSPTHLIKTRGQQVTLRCSPISGHKSVSWYQQVLGQGPQFIFQYYEKEERGRGNFPDRFSARQFPNYSSELNVNALLLGDSALYLCASSLEGDATNEKLFFGSGTQLSVL.